This T cell receptor (beta chain) was obtained from a study of patients and donors after allogeneic stem cell transplantation. TCRdb fed the RT-PCR reads into MiXCR, producing one record per CDR3 protein. The table records tens of thousands of distinct CDR3 sequences, roughly a third of them present only once. The V gene lost 3 bases and the J gene lost 2 bases, with 8 bases spanning the gap. Germline CDR1 and CDR2: SGHDT and YYEEEE. CDR3 length: 13 amino acids. Sequencing was done on a sample of blood, either unsorted or a sorted T cell fraction (not recorded which). The clonotype was recovered from a human donor who was either an allogeneic HSCT recipient or a stem cell or donor lymphocyte infusion donor (not recorded which). It is not recorded whose cells these are; they may come from a transplant donor. The V call is TRBV5-6, the J call TRBJ2-5; TRBD2 is a possible D gene (5 bases). The CDR3 DNA reads as TGTGCCAGCAGCTCGGGCGGGCAAGAGACCCAGTACTTC. It yields the protein CASSSGGQETQYF.